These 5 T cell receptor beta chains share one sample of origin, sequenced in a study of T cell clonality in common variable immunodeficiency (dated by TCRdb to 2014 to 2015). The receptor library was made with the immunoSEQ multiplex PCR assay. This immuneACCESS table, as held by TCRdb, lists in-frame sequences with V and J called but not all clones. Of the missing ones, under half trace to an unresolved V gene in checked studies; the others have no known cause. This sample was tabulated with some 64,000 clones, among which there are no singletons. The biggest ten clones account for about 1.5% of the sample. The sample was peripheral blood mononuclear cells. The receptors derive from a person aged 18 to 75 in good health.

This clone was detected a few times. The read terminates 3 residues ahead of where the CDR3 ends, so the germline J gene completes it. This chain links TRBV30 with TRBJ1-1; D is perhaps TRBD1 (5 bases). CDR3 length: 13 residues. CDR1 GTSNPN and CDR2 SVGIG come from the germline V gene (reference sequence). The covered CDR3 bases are TGTGCCTCACTTAAACAGGTTAACTATGGC. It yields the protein CASLKQVNYG. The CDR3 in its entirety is CASLKQVNYGAFF.

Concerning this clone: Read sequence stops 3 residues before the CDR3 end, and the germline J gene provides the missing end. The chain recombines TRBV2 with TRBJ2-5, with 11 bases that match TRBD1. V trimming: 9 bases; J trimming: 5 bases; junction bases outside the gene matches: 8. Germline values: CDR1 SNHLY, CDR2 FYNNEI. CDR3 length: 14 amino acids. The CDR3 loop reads CASEDRGRRETQYF. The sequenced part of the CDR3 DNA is TGTGCCAGTGAGGACAGGGGGCGCCGGGAGACC.

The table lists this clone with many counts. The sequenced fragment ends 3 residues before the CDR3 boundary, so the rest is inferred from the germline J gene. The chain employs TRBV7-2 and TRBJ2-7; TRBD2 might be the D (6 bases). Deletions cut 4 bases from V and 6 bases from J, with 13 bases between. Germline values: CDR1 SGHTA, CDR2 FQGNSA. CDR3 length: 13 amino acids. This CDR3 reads CASSSDYSREQYF. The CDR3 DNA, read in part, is TGTGCCAGCAGCTCGGACTACTCCCGCGAG.

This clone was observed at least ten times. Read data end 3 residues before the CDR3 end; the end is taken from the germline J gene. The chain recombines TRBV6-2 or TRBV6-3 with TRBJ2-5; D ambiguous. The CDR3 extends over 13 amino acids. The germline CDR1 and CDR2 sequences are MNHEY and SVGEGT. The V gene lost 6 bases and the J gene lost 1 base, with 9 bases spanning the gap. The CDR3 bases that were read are TGTGCCAGCAGCCCCACTGGCCAAGAGACC. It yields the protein CASSPTGQET. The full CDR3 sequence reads CASSPTGQETQYF.

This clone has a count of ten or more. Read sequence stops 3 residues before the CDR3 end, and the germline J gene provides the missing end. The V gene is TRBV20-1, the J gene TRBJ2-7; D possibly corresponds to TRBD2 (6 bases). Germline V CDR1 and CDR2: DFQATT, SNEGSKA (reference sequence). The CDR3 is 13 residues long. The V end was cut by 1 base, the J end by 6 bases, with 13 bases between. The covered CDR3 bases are TGCAGTGCTAGAGGGAACGAGCGGGTCGAG. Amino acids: CSARGNERVE. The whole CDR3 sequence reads CSARGNERVEQYF.